A single sample is the source of the 17 T cell receptor beta chains below, sequenced in a study of T-cell memory formation after mild COVID-19 (TCRdb year 2021). Libraries were prepared through 5' RACE. The reads were generated on an Illumina NovaSeq 6000. TCRdb itself trimmed the public reads at Q25 with fastp, ran MiXCR and retained productive beta chains. Identical CDR3 proteins give one entry, which carries the most common genes and DNA. This sample is represented by fewer than 400,000 distinct CDR3 sequences; 13% of them were singletons. The biggest ten clones account for roughly a fifth of the sample. Sequencing was performed on PBMCs or a T cell subset sorted from them (not recorded which). The receptors derive from a man aged 18 to 30 who had mild COVID-19 (a few samples of this study predate the infection). The sample titles of this study are shuffled in the database, so cell type and time point are left out; the donor was told from shared clones.

The chain combines TRBV27 with TRBJ2-3, with no clear D. This CDR3 comprises 13 residues. CDR1 MNHEY and CDR2 SMNVEV come from the germline V gene (reference sequence). Trimming cost V 5 bases and J 8 bases, with 14 bases left between them. CDR3 in DNA: TGTGCCAGCAGTATTGCGGCGTTAGGTACGCAGTATTTT. It codes for CASSIAALGTQYF.

This clonotype appeared a few times. The chain recombines TRBV12-3 or TRBV12-4 with TRBJ1-4, with 7 bases lining up with TRBD1. V shed 4 bases and J 8 bases; nucleotides not matched to a gene: 7. The CDR3 loop spans 14 amino acids. CDR3 sequence reads: CASSSTGRREKLFF. DNA for the CDR3: TGTGCCAGCAGTTCGACAGGGCGAAGAGAAAAACTGTTTTTT.

This chain connects TRBV2 to TRBJ1-4; 9 positions agree with TRBD1. CDR3 size: 15 residues. Per the germline V gene, CDR1 is SNHLY and CDR2 is FYNNEI. After removal of 5 bases from V and 7 bases from J, the junction contained 8 bases not matched to a gene. CDR3 sequence reads: CASSPQGARGEKLFF. CDR3 nucleotides: TGTGCCAGCAGTCCACAGGGGGCGCGGGGTGAAAAACTGTTTTTT.

The J gene is TRBJ1-6, the V gene TRBV4-1; TRBD1 aligns across 8 bases. Trimming took 0 bases from V and 8 from J; bases not matched to a gene: 12. Germline V lookup: CDR1 MGHRA, CDR2 YSYEKL. This CDR3 is built from 18 residues. The CDR3 nucleotides read TGCGCCAGCAGCCAAGATCCCAGACAGGGGAAGGCAGATTCACCCCTCCACTTT. Residues: CASSQDPRQGKADSPLHF.

The rearrangement joins TRBV20-1 to TRBJ1-3; D remains ambiguous. Germline CDR1 is DFQATT and CDR2 is SNEGSKA (reference sequence). Trimming took off 1 base at V and 1 base at J, with 5 bases between the two ends. The CDR3 is made up of 13 amino acids. CDR3 nucleotides: TGCAGTGCTAGAGTCGGTTCTGGAAACACCATATATTTT. Its protein product is CSARVGSGNTIYF.

J is TRBJ1-2 and V is TRBV19, with a weak D call TRBD1 (5 bases). This CDR3 has 13 residues. Germline V gene lookup returns CDR1 LNHDA and CDR2 SQIVND (reference sequence). Between the trimmed V and J ends, which lost 3 bases and 5 bases, there was a span of 10 bases. CDR3 DNA: TGTGCCAGTAGTATCTCAGGGATGTATGGCTACACCTTC. Protein product: CASSISGMYGYTF.

The rearrangement links TRBV5-6 to TRBJ1-6; D possibly corresponds to TRBD1 (5 bases). V dropped 0 bases and J dropped 12 bases, with 10 bases sitting between them. The germline V gene encodes CDR1 SGHDT and CDR2 YYEEEE. The CDR3 contains 13 residues. The CDR3, as DNA: TGTGCCAGCAGCTTGGCAGGGATTGAACCCCTCCACTTT. It translates to CASSLAGIEPLHF.

V is TRBV6-5 and J is TRBJ2-5; 8 positions agree with TRBD2. The CDR3 runs 15 residues. Losses at the gene ends were 6 bases for V and 2 bases for J; bases not matched to a gene: 8. Germline CDR1 and CDR2: MNHEY and SVGAGI. The CDR3 DNA reads TGTGCCAGCAGGGCGGGCAGCGGGGGACAAGAGACCCAGTACTTC. Residues: CASRAGSGGQETQYF.

The J gene is TRBJ2-4, the V gene TRBV27; TRBD1 might be the D (6 bases). The CDR3 covers 17 residues. Germline assignment: CDR1 MNHEY and CDR2 SMNVEV (reference sequence). Trimming removed 3 bases at V and 0 bases at J, with 15 bases between. This CDR3 is CASSLGTSSLAKNIQYF. The CDR3 DNA reads as TGTGCCAGCAGTTTGGGGACATCGTCTCTAGCCAAAAACATTCAGTACTTC.

This clonotype was picked up a small number of times. This rearrangement joins TRBV20-1 to TRBJ2-3, with 12 bases matching TRBD2. Germline CDR1 and CDR2: DFQATT and SNEGSKA (reference sequence). CDR3 length: 15 residues. J lost 3 bases, V lost 2 bases, and 3 bases had no gene match. CDR3 nucleotides: TGCAGTGCTAGAACGCTAGCGGGGGGGACAGATACGCAGTATTTT. This gives the protein CSARTLAGGTDTQYF.

This clonotype was observed a handful of times. This chain connects TRBV7-9 to TRBJ2-1, with D possibly being TRBD2 (5 bases). The germline V gene has CDR1 SEHNR and CDR2 FQNEAQ (reference sequence). CDR3 length: 12 amino acids. V was trimmed by 8 bases and J by 7 bases, leaving 12 bases between them. In nucleotides, the CDR3 is TGTGCCAGCCTACTAGATCCGAATGAGCAGTTCTTC. This translates into CASLLDPNEQFF.

The chain has TRBV24-1 and TRBJ2-1, with TRBD1 matching over 11 bases. There are 15 residues in the CDR3. Germline loops: CDR1 KGHDR, CDR2 SFDVKD. The junction had 11 bases not matched to a gene; V was cut back by 7 bases and J by 10 bases. CDR3 bases: TGTGCCACCAGCCCCTGGACAGGGGGCTTGAGCGAGCAGTTCTTC. This translates into CATSPWTGGLSEQFF.

V gene TRBV11-3 combines with J gene TRBJ1-1, with 7 positions matching TRBD1. Unmatched junction bases numbered 4, after V lost 5 bases and J lost 1 base. Per germline, CDR1 SGHNT and CDR2 YENEEA. The CDR3 extends over 14 amino acids. CDR3 region: CASSRDSQNTEAFF. CDR3 bases: TGTGCCAGCAGCCGGGACAGTCAGAACACTGAAGCTTTCTTT.

This clonotype was seen a few times. The V and J genes are TRBV3-1 and TRBJ2-7; TRBD1 might be the D (7 bases). V lost 2 bases to trimming and J lost 2 bases, with 19 bases between them. The CDR3 has 17 amino acids. The germline V gene has CDR1 LGHDT and CDR2 YNNKEL (reference sequence). DNA of the CDR3: TGTGCCAGCAGCCAATCTTTCGGGGGACAGCTCGCCTACGAGCAGTACTTC. This sequence encodes CASSQSFGGQLAYEQYF.

The chain couples TRBV7-2 to TRBJ1-5; D perhaps matches TRBD1 (6 bases). Trimming pared 1 base from V and 0 bases from J, leaving 10 bases between. Germline assignment: CDR1 SGHTA and CDR2 FQGNSA. The CDR3 extends over 16 amino acids. Here the CDR3 reads CASSLGGRFSNQPQHF. The CDR3 bases are TGTGCCAGCAGCTTAGGGGGGCGGTTTAGCAATCAGCCCCAGCATTTT. Looking up the rest from reference TRBV7-2 and TRBJ1-5 gives the full variable domain: GAGVSQSPSNKVTEKGKDVELRCDPISGHTALYWYRQSLGQGLEFLIYFQGNSAPDKSGLPSDRFSAERTGGSVSTLTIQRTQQEDSAVYLCASSLGGRFSNQPQHFGDGTRLSIL.

For the CDR3, the DNA is TGTGCCAGCAGCTCGGGGGTCTCCTACGAGCAGTACTTC. This sequence encodes CASSSGVSYEQYF. The chain couples TRBV7-2 to TRBJ2-7; D is possibly TRBD2 (6 bases). Looked up from germline, CDR1 is SGHTA and CDR2 is FQGNSA. The CDR3 is made up of 13 amino acids. Trimming left V 4 bases short and J 0 bases short, with 7 bases between.

The chain couples TRBV12-3 or TRBV12-4 to TRBJ1-6, with TRBD1 matching over 9 bases. The V segment lost 7 bases and the J segment 6 bases; nucleotides outside the gene matches: 7. CDR3 length: 15 residues. The CDR3, as DNA: TGTGCCAGCAATATACAGGGGGCTTTTAATTCACCCCTCCACTTT. It codes for CASNIQGAFNSPLHF.